Detailed here is one TCR beta chain. Its antigen is currently unknown. Germline V lookup: CDR1 MDHEN, CDR2 SYDVKM. CDR3 length equals 14 residues. Sequencing was performed with immunoSEQ multiplex PCR; in TCRdb, only in-frame clones are kept and a portion is missing. The table has roughly 85,000 clones, 80% to 90% seen once. The sample comes from a study of T cell responses to AZD1222 COVID-19 vaccine. General study results and limits: Clonal diversity was possibly underestimated, and the donors were mostly white British, with more females. Reports indicate that nearly half of spike-specific TCRs are directed at unmutated variant regions. CD4 TCRs associated with vaccination spanned spike, dominating at 160-218 and 743-854.

This TCR was recovered from an adult in good health. The J gene is TRBJ1-5, the V gene TRBV28, with D perhaps TRBD1 (5 bases). The material was peripheral blood, obtained on day 0 of AZD1222 vaccination. CDR3 nucleotide sequence: TGTGCTGAAAATGGGGGAGGAAGCAATCAGCCCCAGCATTTT. It is translated as CAENGGGSNQPQHF.